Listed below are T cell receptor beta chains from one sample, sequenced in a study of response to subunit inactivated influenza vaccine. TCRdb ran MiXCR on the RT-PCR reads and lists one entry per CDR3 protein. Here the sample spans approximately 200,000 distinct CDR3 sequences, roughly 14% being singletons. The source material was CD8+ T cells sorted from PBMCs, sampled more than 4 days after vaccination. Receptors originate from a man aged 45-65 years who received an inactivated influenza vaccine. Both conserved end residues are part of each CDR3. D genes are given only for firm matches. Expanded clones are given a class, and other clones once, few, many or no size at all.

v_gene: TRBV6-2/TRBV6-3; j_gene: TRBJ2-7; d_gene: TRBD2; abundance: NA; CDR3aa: CASSYPTPGLAGGMSSYEQYF; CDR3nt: TGTGCCAGCAGTTACCCAACACCGGGACTAGCGGGAGGGATGAGCTCCTACGAGCAGTACTTC
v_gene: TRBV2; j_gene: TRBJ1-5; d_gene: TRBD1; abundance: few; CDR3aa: CASRTGQNSNQPQHF; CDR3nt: TGTGCCAGCAGAACGGGACAGAATAGCAATCAGCCCCAGCATTTT
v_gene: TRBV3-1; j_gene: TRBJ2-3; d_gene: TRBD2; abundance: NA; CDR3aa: CASSQVLAGEDTQYF; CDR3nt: TGTGCCAGCAGCCAAGTCCTAGCGGGGGAAGATACGCAGTATTTT
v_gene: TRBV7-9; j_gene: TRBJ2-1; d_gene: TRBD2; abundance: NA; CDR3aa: CASSLVSSGGAEQFF; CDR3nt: TGTGCCAGCAGCTTAGTTTCTAGCGGGGGGGCGGAGCAGTTCTTC
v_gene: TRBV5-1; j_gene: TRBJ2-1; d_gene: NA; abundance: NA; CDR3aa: CASSFGASEQFF; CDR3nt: TGCGCCAGCAGCTTCGGGGCGAGTGAGCAGTTCTTC
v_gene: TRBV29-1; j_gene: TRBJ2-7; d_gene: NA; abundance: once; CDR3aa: CSVVHPSSYEQYF; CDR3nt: TGCAGCGTTGTTCACCCAAGCTCCTACGAGCAGTACTTC
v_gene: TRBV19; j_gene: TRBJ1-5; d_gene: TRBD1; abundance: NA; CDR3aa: CASTEGTGGNQPQHF; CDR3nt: TGTGCCAGCACCGAGGGGACAGGGGGCAATCAGCCCCAGCATTTT
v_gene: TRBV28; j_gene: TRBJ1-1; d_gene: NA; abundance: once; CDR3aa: CASSLDSNLYTEAFF; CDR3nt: TGTGCCAGCAGTTTAGACAGCAACCTATACACTGAAGCTTTCTTT
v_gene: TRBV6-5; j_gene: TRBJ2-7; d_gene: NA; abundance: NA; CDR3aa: CASSWASSYEQYF; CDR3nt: TGTGCCAGCAGTTGGGCGAGCTCCTACGAGCAGTACTTC
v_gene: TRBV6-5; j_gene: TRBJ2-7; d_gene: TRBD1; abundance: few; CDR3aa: CASSYGDREYEQYF; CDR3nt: TGTGCCAGCAGTTACGGGGACAGGGAATACGAGCAGTACTTC
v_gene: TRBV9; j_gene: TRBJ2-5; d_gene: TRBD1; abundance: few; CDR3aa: CASSAHSTGGPFQETQYF; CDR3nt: TGTGCCAGCAGCGCCCACTCGACAGGGGGTCCTTTCCAAGAGACCCAGTACTTC
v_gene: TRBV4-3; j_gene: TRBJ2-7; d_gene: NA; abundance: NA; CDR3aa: CASSQGRDAYYEQYF; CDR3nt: TGCGCCAGCAGCCAAGGGCGAGACGCTTACTACGAGCAGTACTTC
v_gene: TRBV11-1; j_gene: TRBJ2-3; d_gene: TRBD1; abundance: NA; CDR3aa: CASSLRRRTGESTDTQYF; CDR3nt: TGTGCCAGCAGCTTAAGGCGGCGAACAGGGGAGAGCACAGATACGCAGTATTTT
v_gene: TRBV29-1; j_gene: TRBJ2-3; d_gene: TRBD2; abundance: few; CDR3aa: CSVGPSGGWDTQYF; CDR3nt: TGCAGCGTTGGTCCTAGCGGGGGTTGGGATACGCAGTATTTT
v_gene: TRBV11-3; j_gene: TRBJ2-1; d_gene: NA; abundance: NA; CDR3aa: CASSPRQASSYNEQFF; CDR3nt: TGTGCCAGCAGCCCTCGACAGGCGAGCTCCTACAATGAGCAGTTCTTC
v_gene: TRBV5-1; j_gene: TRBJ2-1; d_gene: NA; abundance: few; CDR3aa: CASSLLSPYNEQFF; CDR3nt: TGCGCCAGCAGCTTGCTATCGCCCTACAATGAGCAGTTCTTC
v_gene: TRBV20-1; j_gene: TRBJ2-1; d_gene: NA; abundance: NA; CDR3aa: CSARDRYGRDEQFF; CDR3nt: TGCAGTGCTAGAGACAGGTACGGTAGAGATGAGCAGTTCTTC
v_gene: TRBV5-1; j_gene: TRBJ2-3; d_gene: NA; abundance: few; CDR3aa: CASSLMAAPTDTQYF; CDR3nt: TGCGCCAGCAGCTTGATGGCAGCCCCCACAGATACGCAGTATTTT
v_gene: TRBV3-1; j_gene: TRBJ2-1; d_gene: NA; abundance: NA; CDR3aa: CASSQALNEQFF; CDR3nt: TGTGCCAGCAGCCAAGCCCTCAATGAGCAGTTCTTC
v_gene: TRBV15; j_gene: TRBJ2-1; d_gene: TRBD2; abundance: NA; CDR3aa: CATSTKTSGRGEQFF; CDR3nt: TGTGCCACCAGCACTAAGACTAGCGGGAGAGGTGAGCAGTTCTTC
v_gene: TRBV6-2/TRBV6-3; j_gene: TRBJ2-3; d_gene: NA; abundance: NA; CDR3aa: CASSYVGYTDTQYF; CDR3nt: TGTGCCAGCAGTTACGTAGGATACACAGATACGCAGTATTTT
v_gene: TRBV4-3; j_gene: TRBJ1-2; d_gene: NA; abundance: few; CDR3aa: CASSQGEGRNYGYTF; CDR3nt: TGCGCCAGCAGCCAAGGAGAGGGGAGAAACTATGGCTACACCTTC
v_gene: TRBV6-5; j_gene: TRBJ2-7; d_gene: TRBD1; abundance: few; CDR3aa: CASSSTGVEFHEQYF; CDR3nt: TGTGCCAGCAGTTCGACAGGGGTGGAATTCCACGAGCAGTACTTC
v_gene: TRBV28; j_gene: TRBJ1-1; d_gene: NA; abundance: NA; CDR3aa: CASTAHLGTEAFF; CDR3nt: TGTGCCAGCACCGCCCACCTTGGCACTGAAGCTTTCTTT
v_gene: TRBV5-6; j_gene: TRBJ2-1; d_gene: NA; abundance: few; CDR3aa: CASSLSSHTLYNEQFF; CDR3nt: TGTGCCAGCAGCTTGTCGTCACACACCCTATACAATGAGCAGTTCTTC
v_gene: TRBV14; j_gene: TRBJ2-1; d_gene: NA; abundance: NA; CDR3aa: CASSPWDGSYNEQFF; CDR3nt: TGTGCCAGCAGCCCGTGGGATGGATCGTACAATGAGCAGTTCTTC
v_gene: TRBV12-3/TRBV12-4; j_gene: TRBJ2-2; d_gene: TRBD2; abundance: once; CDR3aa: CASSFGGGAGELFF; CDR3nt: TGTGCCAGCAGTTTCGGCGGGGGGGCCGGGGAGCTGTTTTTT
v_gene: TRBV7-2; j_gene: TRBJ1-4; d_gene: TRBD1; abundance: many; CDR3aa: CASSAQGYEKLFF; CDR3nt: TGTGCCAGCAGCGCACAGGGGTATGAAAAACTGTTTTTT
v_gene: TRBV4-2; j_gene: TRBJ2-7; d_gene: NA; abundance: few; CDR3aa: CASSQEVAPWSTRLEQYF; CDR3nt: TGTGCCAGCAGCCAAGAAGTGGCGCCATGGAGTACTCGCCTCGAGCAGTACTTC
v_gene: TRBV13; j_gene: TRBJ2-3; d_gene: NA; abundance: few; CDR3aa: CASSLDSDTQYF; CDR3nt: TGTGCCAGCAGCCTCGATTCAGATACGCAGTATTTT
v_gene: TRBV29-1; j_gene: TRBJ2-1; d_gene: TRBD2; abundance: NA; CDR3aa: CSVLAGVVYNEQFF; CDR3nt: TGCAGCGTGCTAGCGGGAGTTGTCTACAATGAGCAGTTCTTC
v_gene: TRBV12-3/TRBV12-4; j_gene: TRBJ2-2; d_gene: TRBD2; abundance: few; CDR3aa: CASSLVSGGLTGELFF; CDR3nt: TGTGCCAGCAGTTTAGTTAGCGGGGGCCTCACCGGGGAGCTGTTTTTT
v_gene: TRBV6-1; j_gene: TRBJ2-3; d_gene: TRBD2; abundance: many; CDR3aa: CASSWTSDNTDTQYF; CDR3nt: TGTGCCAGCAGCTGGACTAGCGATAACACAGATACGCAGTATTTT
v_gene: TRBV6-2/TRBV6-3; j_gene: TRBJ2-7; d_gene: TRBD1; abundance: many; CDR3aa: CASSGGTGTSYEQYF; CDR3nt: TGTGCCAGCAGTGGGGGGACAGGGACCTCCTACGAGCAGTACTTC
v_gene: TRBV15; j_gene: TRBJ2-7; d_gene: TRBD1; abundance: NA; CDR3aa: CATSRPGQGYEQYF; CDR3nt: TGTGCCACCAGCAGACCGGGACAGGGCTACGAGCAGTACTTC
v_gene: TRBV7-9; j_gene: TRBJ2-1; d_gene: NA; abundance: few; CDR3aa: CASSGYRTDSYNEQFF; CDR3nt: TGTGCCAGCAGCGGGTATCGGACGGACTCCTACAATGAGCAGTTCTTC
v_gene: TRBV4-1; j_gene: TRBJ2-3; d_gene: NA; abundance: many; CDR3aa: CASSQDWGAEDTQYF; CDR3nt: TGCGCCAGCAGCCAAGATTGGGGGGCCGAAGATACGCAGTATTTT